The 3 T cell receptor beta chains below come from one sample, sequenced in a study of T cell responses to AZD1222 COVID-19 vaccine. The data were produced by immunoSEQ multiplex PCR, yet TCRdb's version contains in-frame clones alone and is incomplete. The data contain some 150,000 clones, roughly 90% of them singletons. This specimen consisted of peripheral blood, obtained on day 0 of AZD1222 vaccination. The receptor source for this set is an adult in good health.

Only a few counts were recorded for this clone. This sequence joins TRBV4-1 and TRBJ2-7, with D maybe TRBD2 (5 bases). From germline, CDR1 is MGHRA and CDR2 YSYEKL. The CDR3 loop spans 15 amino acids. V was shortened by 4 bases and J by 0 bases, with 13 bases between the two germline ends. The CDR3 coding sequence is TGCGCCAGCAGCCGCGCGGGCTTCAGCTCCTACGAGCAGTACTTC. Translating it yields CASSRAGFSSYEQYF.

The chain has TRBV25-1 and TRBJ1-5; 10 bases match TRBD1. This CDR3 is built from 13 residues. CDR1 is MGHDK, CDR2 SYGVNS, per germline. V lost 6 bases and J lost 7; bases outside the gene matches: 3. The CDR3 coding sequence is TGTGCCAGCAGGGGGACAGGGGAACAGCCCCAGCATTTT. Translating it yields CASRGTGEQPQHF.

The chain couples TRBV28 to TRBJ1-2; D possibly corresponds to TRBD1 (6 bases). Trimming removed 6 bases at V and 0 bases at J, with 14 bases between. From germline, CDR1 is MDHEN and CDR2 SYDVKM. The CDR3 consists of 15 residues. Written as DNA, the CDR3 is TGTGCCAGCAGCCAGGGGTCAATAGCTAACTATGGCTACACCTTC. It translates to CASSQGSIANYGYTF.